The 8 T cell receptor beta chains reported below all come from one sample, sequenced in a study of breast tumors, draining lymph nodes, adjacent tissues. The lymph nodes were axillary draining lymph nodes from breast cancer patients. Via MiXCR, TCRdb re-called the multiplex PCR reads, giving one row per CDR3 protein. The repertoire consists of tens of thousands of distinct CDR3 sequences, with around 20% occurring once and the leading ten covering around 2.4%. The sequenced sample consisted of axillary lymph node tissue. All receptors derive from a female donor with breast cancer. Some clones in this sample may be carry-over from other donors' samples.

This clonotype was counted ten times or more. The chain has TRBV4-2 and TRBJ2-1; weak D call: TRBD2 (5 bases). Germline V lookup: CDR1 LGHNA, CDR2 YNFKEQ. This CDR3 has 16 amino acids. V was clipped by 0 bases and J by 0 bases, with 9 bases between them. In DNA form, the CDR3 reads TGTGCCAGCAGCCAAGATGGGCTAGCCTCCTACAATGAGCAGTTCTTC. Residues: CASSQDGLASYNEQFF.

This clonotype occurred many times. The genes are TRBV20-1 and TRBJ2-1; 14 nucleotides align to TRBD2. Germline V gene lookup returns CDR1 DFQATT and CDR2 SNEGSKA (reference sequence). The CDR3 is 16 residues long. J gave up 1 base and V 6 bases, and 5 bases lay outside the gene matches. CDR3 coding DNA: TGCAGTGCCGCGGGACTAGCGGGAGTGTCCTACAATGAGCAGTTCTTC. It translates to CSAAGLAGVSYNEQFF.

In its sample, this clonotype was seen once. Given a much more abundant clone one base away, this may be a read error. The chain joins TRBV4-3 to TRBJ1-2; D is unresolved. The germline V gene has CDR1 LGHNA and CDR2 YSLEER. Trimming cost V 0 bases and J 3 bases, with 11 bases left between them. There are 15 residues in the CDR3. This CDR3 reads CASSQDPARDYGYTF. The CDR3 DNA reads TGCGCCAGCAGCCAAGATCCAGCAAGGGACTATGGCTACACCTTC.

This clonotype showed up many times. The chain has TRBV9 and TRBJ2-1; 8 nucleotides line up with TRBD2. The CDR3 is 14 residues long. Germline CDR1 reads SGDLS; CDR2 reads YYNGEE. V was clipped by 3 bases and J by 3 bases; unmatched bases: 2. The CDR3, as DNA: TGTGCCAGCAGCGCACGGGGGGGCTACAATGAGCAGTTCTTC. Its protein is CASSARGGYNEQFF.

This clonotype occurred a few times. This clone may be a read error of a much larger clone one base away. This chain joins TRBV5-4 and TRBJ2-5; the D gene is possibly TRBD1 (6 bases). V gave up 7 bases and J gave up 4 bases, with 23 bases separating them. The CDR3 runs 16 residues. CDR1 is SGHNT and CDR2 is YYREEE in the germline V gene (reference sequence). The CDR3 region is CASGNAGRGRGETQYF. DNA for the CDR3: TGTGCCAGCGGAAATGCCGGACGGGGCAGGGGAGAGACCCAGTACTTC. The entire variable domain, with the rest obtained from reference TRBV5-4 and TRBJ2-5, is as follows: ETGVTQSPTHLIKTRGQQVTLRCSSQSGHNTVSWYQQALGQGPQFIFQYYREEENGRGNFPPRFSGLQFPNYSSELNVNALELDDSALYLCASGNAGRGRGETQYFGPGTRLLVL.

This clonotype was detected a few times. The rearrangement joins TRBV18 to TRBJ1-5; tentative D call: TRBD1 (5 bases). Germline V lookup: CDR1 KGHSH, CDR2 LQKENI. Trimming took 6 bases from V and 9 from J, leaving 15 bases between them. CDR3 length: 13 residues. The CDR3 region is CASSETVSGPQHF. The CDR3 nucleotides read TGTGCCAGCTCGGAGACAGTCTCAGGGCCCCAGCATTTT.

This clonotype was seen ten or more times. The chain has TRBV4-1 and TRBJ2-7; no reliable D call. The CDR3 has 14 amino acids. V was clipped by 1 base and J by 4 bases, with 11 bases between them. The V gene's germline CDR1 is MGHRA and CDR2 YSYEKL. Here the CDR3 DNA reads TGCGCCAGCAGCCAAGTCCCAGTGGGTTACGAGCAGTACTTC. Translation gives CASSQVPVGYEQYF.

This clonotype was picked up many times. The rearrangement uses TRBV7-2 and TRBJ2-5; D is possibly TRBD2 (6 bases). Trimming took off 5 bases at V and 2 bases at J, with 12 bases between the two ends. The CDR3 extends over 14 amino acids. Germline CDR1 and CDR2: SGHTA and FQGNSA. The CDR3 here is CASSLGTFQETQYF. The CDR3 region has the DNA TGTGCCAGCAGCCTCGGGACTTTTCAAGAGACCCAGTACTTC.